This entry describes one T cell receptor (beta chain). Its antigen is still unknown. No clone much larger than this one lies a single base away; base qualities are absent. CD4+ CD45RA- CD25- cells were sorted as memory conventional CD4 T cells. Whether a tumor-draining lymph node counted as invaded or non-invaded depended on the presence or absence of metastatic tumor cells. Before staining and sorting, a Miltenyi Pan T Cell isolation kit was used to pre-enrich the T cells. Immunohistochemistry for estrogen receptor, progesterone receptor, HER2 and Ki-67 was used to characterize primary tumors. Fresh surgical tissue was processed within a few hours after surgery by being cut into small fragments. Tissue fragments were enzymatically digested with Liberase TL plus DNase for under 25 minutes and were then filtered through a 40-micrometer strainer. After DAPI live/dead staining, cells were sorted on a BD FACS Aria II, reaching about 97-99% purity. Sorted cells were lysed in TCL buffer and RNA was purified with a Norgen Single Cell RNA purification kit including DNase treatment.

This sample was taken from a study of draining lymph node invasion in breast cancer (dated by TCRdb to about 2020). Regarding the study in general: Nodal metastasis was diagnosed by histology and cytokeratin immunohistochemistry, and confirmation was obtained by EpCAM/CD45 flow cytometry. In a separate targeted assay, sorted memory regulatory T cells and memory conventional CD4 T cells were compared across breast cancer tissues by bulk TCR-beta CDR3 sequencing. From each patient, matched non-invaded and tumor-invaded tumor-draining lymph nodes and the primary tumor were collected, and both Treg and Tconv subsets were profiled. Lymph nodes from several patients were covered by the separate targeted TCR sequencing, and for three of those patients the primary tumors were sequenced as well. Here is what the overall study found, with its caveats: Per tissue, roughly 12-22% of Treg TCRs were found to be shared with Tconvs, and this sharing was interpreted as suggesting peripheral Treg induction. Some of the top 100 tumor clones were detected in invaded and non-invaded nodes, and this detection was taken to suggest recirculation between tumor and draining nodes. TCRs shared between Treg and Tconv subsets were regarded as suggestive, but not proof, of a common clonal origin. Tracking the tumor top-100 clones was possible in just a couple of patients. The data could not determine whether Treg conversion took place in a particular organ or whether converted Tregs recirculated between nodes and tumor. In the targeted TCR-seq data, Tregs appeared to be more clonally expanded than Tconvs in all tissues, and lower diversity was found for both subsets in tumor than in lymph nodes.

CDR1 SGHRS and CDR2 YFSETQ were looked up in the germline V gene. The CDR3, from cysteine to phenylalanine, totals 14 residues. Of the read, only the CDR3 DNA is kept; its 42 bases are in frame from base 1. The V end gives up 4 bases and the J end 8 bases, leaving 7 bases in the junction not matched to a gene. Library preparation was by bulk RNA-seq. The listed sequencing device is Illumina HiSeq 2500. The study's processing was this. CDR3 sequences in the separate targeted TCR-seq dataset were extracted from raw reads and quantified using MiXCR version 2.1.5 with default parameters. TCR-beta clones in the separate targeted TCR-seq dataset were defined according to the combination of V gene, J gene and CDR3 sequence. For the separate targeted TCR-seq dataset, clones with fewer than three counts were filtered out, after which only the 90% most strongly expressed clones in each sample were kept. For each tissue in the separate targeted TCR-seq dataset, Treg-Tconv overlap was calculated by dividing the number of shared clones by the total number of Treg clones and multiplying by 100. TCRdb reanalyzed the raw reads on its own, using fastp at Q25 for trimming and MiXCR for clone calling, and kept in-frame beta chains. Entries that share a CDR3 protein sequence are merged under the most common genes and DNA. In this record, the V and J calls reflect TCRdb's handling and not the investigators' own analysis. The sample table contains over 3,000 distinct CDR3 sequences; only one count was recorded for about three quarters of them. More than 1.5% of the sample is held by the ten biggest clonotypes.

The sequence was obtained from a female donor with luminal breast cancer. Material: sorted memory CD4+ effector T cells from a lymph node. The sample's cell subset or site, from its label and the paper: CD45RA-negative sorted CD4+ T cells (memory Tconv or effector/memory Treg). Recombination joined TRBV5-1 with TRBJ1-3, and 9 bases in between align with TRBD1. The CDR3 sequence is CASSTRQGVDTIYF. The sequence in DNA is TGCGCCAGCAGCACCAGACAGGGGGTGGACACCATATATTTT. Extended through the reference TRBV5-1 and TRBJ1-3 proteins, this CDR3 yields the full variable domain: KAGVTQTPRYLIKTRGQQVTLSCSPISGHRSVSWYQQTPGQGLQFLFEYFSETQRNKGNFPGRFSGRQFSNSRSEMNVSTLELGDSALYLCASSTRQGVDTIYFGEGSWLTVV.